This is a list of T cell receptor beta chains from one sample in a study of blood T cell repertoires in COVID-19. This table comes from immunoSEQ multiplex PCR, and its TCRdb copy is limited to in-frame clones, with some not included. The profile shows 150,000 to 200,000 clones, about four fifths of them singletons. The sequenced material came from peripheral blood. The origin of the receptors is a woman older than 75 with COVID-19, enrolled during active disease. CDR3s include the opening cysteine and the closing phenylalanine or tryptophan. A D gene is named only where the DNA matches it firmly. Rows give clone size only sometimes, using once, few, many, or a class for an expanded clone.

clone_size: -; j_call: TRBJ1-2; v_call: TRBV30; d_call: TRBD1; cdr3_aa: CAWNKLPGQASYGYTF; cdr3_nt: TGTGCCTGGAATAAGCTTCCGGGACAGGCTAGCTATGGCTACACCTTC
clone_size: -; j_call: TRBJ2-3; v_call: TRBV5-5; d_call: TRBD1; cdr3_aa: CASSSNRGVTDTQYF; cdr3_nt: TGTGCCAGCAGCTCGAACAGGGGGGTCACAGATACGCAGTATTTT
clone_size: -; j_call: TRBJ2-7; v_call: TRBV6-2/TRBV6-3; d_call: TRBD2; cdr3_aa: CASSFRLAASYEQYF; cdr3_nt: TGTGCCAGCAGTTTCAGACTAGCGGCCTCCTACGAGCAGTACTTC
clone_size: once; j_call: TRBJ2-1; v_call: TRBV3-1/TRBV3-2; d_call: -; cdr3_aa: CASSLQPYEQFF; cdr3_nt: TGTGCCAGCAGCCTACAGCCTTATGAGCAGTTCTTC
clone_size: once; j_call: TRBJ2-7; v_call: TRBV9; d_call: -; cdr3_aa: CASSVGPEGAYEQYF; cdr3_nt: TGTGCCAGCAGCGTAGGCCCCGAGGGGGCCTACGAGCAGTACTTC
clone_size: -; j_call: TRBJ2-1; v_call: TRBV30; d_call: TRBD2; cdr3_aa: CAWSALLAGIYNEQFF; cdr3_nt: TGTGCCTGGAGTGCGCTCCTAGCGGGGATCTACAATGAGCAGTTCTTC
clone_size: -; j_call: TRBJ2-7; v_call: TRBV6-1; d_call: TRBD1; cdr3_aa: CASSEQTGWYYEQYF; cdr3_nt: TGTGCCAGCAGTGAACAGACAGGGTGGTATTACGAGCAGTACTTC
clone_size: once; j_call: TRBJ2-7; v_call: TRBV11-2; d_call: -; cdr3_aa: CASSLDWEEIGQYF; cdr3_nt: TGTGCCAGCAGCTTAGATTGGGAGGAAATCGGGCAGTACTTC
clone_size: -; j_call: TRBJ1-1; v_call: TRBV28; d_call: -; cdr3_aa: CASRAGWGDTEAFF; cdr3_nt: TGTGCCAGCAGGGCAGGGTGGGGGGACACTGAAGCTTTCTTT
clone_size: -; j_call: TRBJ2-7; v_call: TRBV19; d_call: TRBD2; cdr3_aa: CASSDSGRDYEQYF; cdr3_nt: TGTGCCAGTAGTGATTCAGGGAGGGACTACGAGCAGTACTTC
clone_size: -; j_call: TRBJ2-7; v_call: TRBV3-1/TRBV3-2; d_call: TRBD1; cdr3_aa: CASSQVYRGYEQYF; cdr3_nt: TGTGCCAGCAGCCAAGTATACAGGGGCTACGAGCAGTACTTC
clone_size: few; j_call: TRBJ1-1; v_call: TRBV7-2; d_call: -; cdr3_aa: CASSFSLGQSEAFF; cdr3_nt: TGTGCCAGCAGCTTCTCACTGGGGCAGAGTGAAGCTTTCTTT
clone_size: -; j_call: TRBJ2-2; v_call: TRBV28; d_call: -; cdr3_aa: CASSRNLPVSDTGELFF; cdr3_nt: TGTGCCAGCAGCCGAAACCTTCCGGTTTCGGACACCGGGGAGCTGTTTTTT
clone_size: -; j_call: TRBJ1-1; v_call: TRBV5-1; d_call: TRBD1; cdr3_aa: CASSPSPGGLDTEAFF; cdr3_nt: TGCGCCAGCAGCCCGTCCCCAGGGGGGCTTGACACTGAAGCTTTCTTT
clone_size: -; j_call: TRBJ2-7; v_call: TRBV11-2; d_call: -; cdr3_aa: CASSLEGGGSYEQYF; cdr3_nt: TGTGCCAGCAGCTTAGAGGGCGGAGGGTCTTACGAGCAGTACTTC
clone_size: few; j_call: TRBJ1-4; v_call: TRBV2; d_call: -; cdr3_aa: CASSAQSAGEKLFF; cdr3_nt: TGTGCCAGCAGTGCACAGTCTGCTGGAGAAAAACTGTTTTTT
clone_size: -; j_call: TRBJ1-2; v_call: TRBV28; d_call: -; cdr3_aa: CASSPPGVYGYTF; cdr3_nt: TGTGCCAGCAGTCCTCCCGGGGTCTATGGCTACACCTTC
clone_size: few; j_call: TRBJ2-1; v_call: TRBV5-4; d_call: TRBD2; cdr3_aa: CASSPPSGVYNEQFF; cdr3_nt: TGTGCCAGCAGCCCACCTAGCGGGGTGTACAATGAGCAGTTCTTC
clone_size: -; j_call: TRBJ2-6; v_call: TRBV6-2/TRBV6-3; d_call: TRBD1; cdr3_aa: CASCRDRGREANVLTF; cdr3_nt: TGTGCCAGCTGCCGGGACAGGGGGCGAGAGGCCAACGTCCTGACTTTC
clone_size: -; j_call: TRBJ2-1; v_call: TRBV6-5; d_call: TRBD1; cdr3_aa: CASSKQGFDYNEQFF; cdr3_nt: TGTGCCAGCAGCAAACAGGGGTTTGACTACAATGAGCAGTTCTTC
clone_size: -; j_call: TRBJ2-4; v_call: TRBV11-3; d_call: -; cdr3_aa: CASSPTWGDVKNIQYF; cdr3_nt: TGTGCCAGCAGCCCCACGTGGGGGGATGTCAAAAACATTCAGTACTTC
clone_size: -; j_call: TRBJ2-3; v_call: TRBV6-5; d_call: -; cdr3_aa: CASRQGLLDTQYF; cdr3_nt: TGTGCCAGCAGGCAGGGACTCCTAGATACGCAGTATTTT
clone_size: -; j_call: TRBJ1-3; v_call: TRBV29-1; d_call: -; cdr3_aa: CSVLSGNTIYF; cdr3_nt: TGCAGCGTCTTGTCTGGAAACACCATATATTTT
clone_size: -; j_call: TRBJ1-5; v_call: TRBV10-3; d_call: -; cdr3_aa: CAISERDTSNQPQHF; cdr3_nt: TGTGCCATCAGTGAACGGGACACCAGCAATCAGCCCCAGCATTTT
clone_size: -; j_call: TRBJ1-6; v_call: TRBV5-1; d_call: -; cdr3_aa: CASSTGQSNSPLHF; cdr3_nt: TGCGCCAGCAGCACAGGACAGAGTAATTCACCCCTCCACTTT
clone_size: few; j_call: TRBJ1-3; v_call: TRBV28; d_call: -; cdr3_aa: CASRTPFSGNTIYF; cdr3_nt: TGTGCCAGCCGAACACCATTCTCTGGAAACACCATATATTTT
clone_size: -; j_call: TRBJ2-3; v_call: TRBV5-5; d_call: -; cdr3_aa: CASSSTTGHTQYF; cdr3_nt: TGTGCCAGCAGCTCGACTACTGGTCATACGCAGTATTTT
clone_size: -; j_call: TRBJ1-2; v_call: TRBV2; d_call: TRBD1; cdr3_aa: CASAGQGYYGYTF; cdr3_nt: TGTGCCAGCGCGGGACAGGGGTACTATGGCTACACCTTC
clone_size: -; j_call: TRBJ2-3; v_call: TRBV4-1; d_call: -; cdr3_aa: CASSRPVQGRMTIQQYF; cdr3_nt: TGCGCCAGCAGCCGCCCTGTCCAGGGCAGGATGACCATACAGCAGTATTTT
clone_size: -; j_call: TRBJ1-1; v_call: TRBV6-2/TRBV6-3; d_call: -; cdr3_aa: CASSQGLGGTEAFF; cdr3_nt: TGTGCCAGCAGCCAGGGACTAGGCGGCACTGAAGCTTTCTTT
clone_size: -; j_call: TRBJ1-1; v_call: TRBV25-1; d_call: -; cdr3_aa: CASSFFGNTEAFF; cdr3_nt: TGTGCCAGCAGTTTCTTCGGGAACACTGAAGCTTTCTTT
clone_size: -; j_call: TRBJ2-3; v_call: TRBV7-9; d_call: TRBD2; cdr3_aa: CASSPSGGRPDTQYF; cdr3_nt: TGTGCCAGCAGCCCCTCTGGCGGGAGGCCAGATACGCAGTATTTT
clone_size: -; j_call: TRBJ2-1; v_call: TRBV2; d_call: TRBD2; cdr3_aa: CASSEQLAGSNEQFF; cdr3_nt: TGTGCCAGCAGTGAACAACTAGCGGGGTCAAATGAGCAGTTCTTC
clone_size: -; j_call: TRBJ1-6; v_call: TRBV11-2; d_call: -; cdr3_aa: CASGGAHYNSPLHF; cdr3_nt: TGTGCCAGCGGTGGGGCCCACTATAATTCACCCCTCCACTTT
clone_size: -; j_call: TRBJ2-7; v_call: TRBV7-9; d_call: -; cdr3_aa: CASSLALVADYEQYF; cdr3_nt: TGTGCCAGCAGCTTAGCGCTGGTAGCGGACTACGAGCAGTACTTC
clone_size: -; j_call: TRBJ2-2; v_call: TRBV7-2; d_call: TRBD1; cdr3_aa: CASSRRTGNTGELFF; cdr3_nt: TGTGCCAGCAGCCGGAGGACAGGGAACACCGGGGAGCTGTTTTTT
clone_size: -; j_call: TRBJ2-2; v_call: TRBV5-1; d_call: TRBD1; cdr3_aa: CASSRQGGQVTGELFF; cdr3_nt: TGCGCCAGCAGCCGACAGGGGGGACAAGTAACCGGGGAGCTGTTTTTT
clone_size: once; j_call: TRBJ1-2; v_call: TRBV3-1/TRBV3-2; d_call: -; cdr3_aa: CASSQGRGYGYTF; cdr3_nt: TGTGCCAGCAGCCAAGGAAGGGGGTATGGCTACACCTTC
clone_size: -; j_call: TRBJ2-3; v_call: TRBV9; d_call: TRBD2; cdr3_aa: CASSVLSGGSTDTQYF; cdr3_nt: TGTGCCAGCAGCGTGCTTAGCGGGGGAAGTACAGATACGCAGTATTTT
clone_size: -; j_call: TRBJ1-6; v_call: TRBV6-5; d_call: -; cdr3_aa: CASSYGRPYNSPLHF; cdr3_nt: TGTGCCAGCAGTTACGGGCGACCCTATAATTCACCCCTCCACTTT